The entry that follows covers one T cell receptor (beta chain) sequence. TCRdb keeps only in-frame clones here, not all; method: immunoSEQ multiplex PCR. The sample includes roughly 640,000 clones, approximately 74% seen only once; the top ten take more than 1.5%. Per germline, CDR1 LGHNA and CDR2 YNFKEQ. The CDR3 length is 14 residues. V lost 0 bases, J lost 6 bases, and 8 bases lay in between. This sample was taken from a study of shared clonotypes between healthy human individuals. The source of this sequence is a woman aged 30 to 39 in good health. The rearrangement joins TRBV4-2 to TRBJ2-2; D might be TRBD2 (5 bases). Sequenced sample: memory CD4+ T cells sorted from blood. As for subset: CD45RA-negative fraction. The CDR3: CASSQEADPGELFF. The CDR3 DNA follows: TGTGCCAGCAGCCAAGAAGCGGATCCCGGGGAGCTGTTTTTT.